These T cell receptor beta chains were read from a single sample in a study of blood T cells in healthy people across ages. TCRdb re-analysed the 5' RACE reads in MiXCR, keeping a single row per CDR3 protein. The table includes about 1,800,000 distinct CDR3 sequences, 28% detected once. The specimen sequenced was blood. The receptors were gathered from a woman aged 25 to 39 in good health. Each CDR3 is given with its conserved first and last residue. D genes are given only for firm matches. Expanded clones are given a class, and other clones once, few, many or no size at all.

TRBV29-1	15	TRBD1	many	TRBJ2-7	CSVEAISTGGNEQYF	TGCAGCGTTGAAGCGATATCGACAGGGGGCAACGAGCAGTACTTC
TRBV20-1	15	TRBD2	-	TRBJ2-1	CSATSGSNSENEQFF	TGCAGTGCTACTAGCGGGAGCAATTCGGAAAATGAGCAGTTCTTC
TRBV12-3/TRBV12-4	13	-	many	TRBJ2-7	CASSFSATGEQYF	TGTGCCAGCAGTTTTTCCGCGACCGGCGAGCAGTACTTC
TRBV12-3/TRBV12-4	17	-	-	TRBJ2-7	CASSRFQGRGIGGEQYF	TGTGCCAGCAGTAGATTCCAGGGGCGCGGAATAGGAGGGGAGCAGTACTTC
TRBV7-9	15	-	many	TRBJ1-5	CASSLGWDSNQPQHF	TGTGCCAGCAGCTTAGGGTGGGACAGCAATCAGCCCCAGCATTTT
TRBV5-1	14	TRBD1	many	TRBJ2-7	CASNRTGGPYEQYF	TGCGCCAGCAACCGAACAGGGGGCCCCTACGAGCAGTACTTC
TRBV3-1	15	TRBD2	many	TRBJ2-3	CASSPGTSGAGTQYF	TGTGCCAGCTCTCCCGGGACTAGCGGCGCCGGTACGCAGTATTTT
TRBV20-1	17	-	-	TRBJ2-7	CGARGKGRKLGAFEQYF	TGCGGTGCTAGAGGCAAGGGCAGAAAACTGGGGGCATTCGAGCAGTACTTC
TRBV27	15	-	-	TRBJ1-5	CASSLYSQNDQPQHF	TGTGCCAGCAGCTTATATTCCCAAAATGATCAGCCCCAGCATTTT
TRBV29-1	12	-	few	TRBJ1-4	CSVGMINEKLFF	TGCAGCGTTGGCATGATTAATGAAAAACTGTTTTTT
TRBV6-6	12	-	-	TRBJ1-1	CASSSRTRVAFF	TGTGCCAGCAGTTCCAGGACGAGGGTCGCTTTCTTT
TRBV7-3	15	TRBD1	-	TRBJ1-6	CANPPKTGRRAPLHF	TGTGCCAACCCGCCCAAGACAGGGCGGCGTGCACCCCTCCACTTT
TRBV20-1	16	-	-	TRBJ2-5	CSASPNGGRGQETQYF	TGCAGTGCTAGTCCCAACGGAGGGAGGGGGCAAGAGACCCAGTACTTC
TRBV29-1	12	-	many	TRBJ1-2	CSVGGGRNGYTF	TGCAGCGTTGGAGGGGGGCGCAATGGCTACACCTTC
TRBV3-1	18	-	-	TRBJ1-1	CASSQFVGRGVVDTEAFF	TGTGCCAGCAGCCAATTTGTGGGCAGGGGAGTTGTTGACACTGAAGCTTTCTTT
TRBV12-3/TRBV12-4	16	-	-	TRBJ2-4	CASSLESLIAKNIQYF	TGTGCCAGCAGTTTAGAGTCCCTTATAGCCAAAAACATTCAGTACTTC
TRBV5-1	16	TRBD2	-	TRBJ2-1	CASSSPLAGDRNEQFF	TGCGCCAGCAGCTCACCACTAGCGGGAGATAGAAATGAGCAGTTCTTC
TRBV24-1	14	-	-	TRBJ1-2	CATSDSDTYYGYTF	TGTGCCACCAGTGATTCGGACACTTACTATGGCTACACCTTC
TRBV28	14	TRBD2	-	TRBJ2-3	CATAGTSRMDAQYF	TGTGCCACTGCCGGGACTAGTCGAATGGATGCGCAGTATTTT
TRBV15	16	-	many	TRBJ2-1	CATSYNRGGRRNEQFF	TGTGCCACCAGCTATAACAGGGGCGGGAGGAGGAATGAGCAGTTCTTC
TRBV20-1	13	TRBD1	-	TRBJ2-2	CSASNRGAGELFF	TGCAGTGCTAGCAACAGGGGAGCCGGGGAGCTGTTTTTT
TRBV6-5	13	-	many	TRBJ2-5	CATYRGLGHTQYF	TGTGCCACGTACCGGGGTCTAGGGCACACCCAGTACTTC
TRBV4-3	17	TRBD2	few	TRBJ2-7	CASSQGPASGSYYEQYF	TGCGCCAGCAGCCAAGGCCCAGCTAGCGGGAGCTACTACGAGCAGTACTTC
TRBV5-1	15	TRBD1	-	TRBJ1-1	CASSPTRDRNTEAFF	TGCGCCAGCAGCCCTACGAGGGACAGGAACACTGAAGCTTTCTTT